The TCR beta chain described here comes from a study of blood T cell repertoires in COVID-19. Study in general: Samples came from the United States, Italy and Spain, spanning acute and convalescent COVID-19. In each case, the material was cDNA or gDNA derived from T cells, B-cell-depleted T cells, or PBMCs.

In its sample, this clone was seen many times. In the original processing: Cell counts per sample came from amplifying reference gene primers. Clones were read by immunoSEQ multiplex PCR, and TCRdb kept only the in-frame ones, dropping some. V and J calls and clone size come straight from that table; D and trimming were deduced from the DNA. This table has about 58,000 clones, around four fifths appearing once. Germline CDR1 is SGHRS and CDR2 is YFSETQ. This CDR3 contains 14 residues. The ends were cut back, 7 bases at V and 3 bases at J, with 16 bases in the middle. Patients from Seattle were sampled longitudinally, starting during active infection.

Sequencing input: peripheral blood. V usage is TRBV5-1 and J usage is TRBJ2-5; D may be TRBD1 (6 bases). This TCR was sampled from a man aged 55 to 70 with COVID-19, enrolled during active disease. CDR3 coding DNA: TGCGCCAGCGGATCAGGGACAAACGAAGAGACCCAGTACTTC. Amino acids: CASGSGTNEETQYF.